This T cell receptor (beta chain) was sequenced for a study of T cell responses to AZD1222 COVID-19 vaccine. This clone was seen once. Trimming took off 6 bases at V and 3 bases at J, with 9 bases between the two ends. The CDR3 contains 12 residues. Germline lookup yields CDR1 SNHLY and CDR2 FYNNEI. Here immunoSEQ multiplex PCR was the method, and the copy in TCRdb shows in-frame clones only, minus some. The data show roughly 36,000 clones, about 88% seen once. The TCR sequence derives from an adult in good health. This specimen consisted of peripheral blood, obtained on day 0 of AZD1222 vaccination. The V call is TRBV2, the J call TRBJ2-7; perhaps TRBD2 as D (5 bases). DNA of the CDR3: TGTGCCAGCAGAGACCGGGACTACGAGCAGTACTTC. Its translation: CASRDRDYEQYF.